A single sample is the source of the 7 T cell receptor beta chains below, sequenced in a study of immune characterization of retroperitoneal liposarcoma. TCRdb ran MiXCR on the PCR reads and lists one entry per CDR3 protein. Altogether approximately 4,100 distinct CDR3 sequences are present, approximately 30% being singletons, with the ten largest covering 10%. Source material: blood. These receptors originate from a female donor with retroperitoneal liposarcoma.

This clonotype is labeled as medium-sized. The chain is built from TRBV6-1 and TRBJ2-1, with TRBD1 identical over 9 bases. The CDR3 totals 17 residues. Trimming cost V 4 bases and J 5 bases; bases outside gene matches: 12. Germline V lookup: CDR1 MNHNS, CDR2 SASEGT. The CDR3 loop is CASSALRQGVPNNEQFF. For the CDR3, the DNA is TGTGCCAGCAGTGCCCTTCGACAGGGGGTGCCCAACAATGAGCAGTTCTTC.

Judged by abundance, this clonotype is medium-sized. The chain has TRBV27 and TRBJ2-2; 7 nucleotides align to TRBD1. The CDR3 contains 13 residues. V trimming: 6 bases; J trimming: 6 bases; junction bases outside the gene matches: 4. Germline values: CDR1 MNHEY, CDR2 SMNVEV (reference sequence). The CDR3 loop reads CASRFQGAGELFF. The CDR3 coding sequence is TGTGCCAGCAGATTTCAGGGGGCCGGGGAGCTGTTTTTT.

This chain joins TRBV6-2 or TRBV6-3 and TRBJ2-1; 9 bases align to TRBD2. Germline lookup yields CDR1 MNHEY and CDR2 SVGEGT. The trim removed 2 bases at V and 13 bases at J, leaving 15 bases unmatched. The CDR3 contains 16 residues. This CDR3 is CASSYRRGGRQETQFF. DNA for the CDR3: TGTGCCAGCAGTTACCGGCGGGGGGGCCGCCAAGAGACCCAGTTCTTC.

The chain uses TRBV12-3 or TRBV12-4 and TRBJ1-2; possibly TRBD1 for D (5 bases). The CDR3 length is 11 residues. V was trimmed by 2 bases and J by 7 bases, leaving 5 bases between them. CDR3 sequence reads: CASSLQGGYTF. In DNA form, the CDR3 reads TGTGCCAGCAGTTTACAGGGTGGCTACACCTTC.

There are a few counts of this clonotype. V is TRBV25-1 and J is TRBJ2-1, with D perhaps being TRBD1 or TRBD2 (5 bases each). With 2 bases removed from V and 9 bases from J, the gap between germline ends came to 26 bases. Germline values: CDR1 MGHDK, CDR2 SYGVNS. The CDR3 is 18 amino acids. CDR3 sequence: CASSENRVKGTSKGEQFF. The CDR3, as DNA: TGTGCCAGCAGTGAAAATCGGGTGAAGGGGACGTCAAAGGGTGAGCAGTTCTTC.

By share of the sample, this clonotype is large. This sequence joins TRBV6-1 and TRBJ2-5, with TRBD2 matching 8 bases. V trimming: 6 bases; J trimming: 1 base; junction bases outside the gene matches: 10. Germline V gives CDR1 MNHNS, CDR2 SASEGT. This CDR3 comprises 16 residues. The CDR3, as DNA: TGTGCCAGCAGCCCAATAGCGGGGCGCTTCCAAGAGACCCAGTACTTC. Amino acid sequence: CASSPIAGRFQETQYF.

With respect to this clonotype: No conserved phenylalanine or tryptophan ends this CDR3, so it is likely a read error. The DNA is left out, because the CDR3 cannot be placed on it with certainty; the CDR3 is given as TCRdb lists it. The V gene is TRBV6-1, the J gene TRBJ2-4; the table's TRBD2 call for D was not verified on the DNA. The CDR3 length is 15 residues, termini included. Germline CDR1 reads MNHNS; CDR2 reads SASEGT. Here the CDR3 reads CASSEREQETQFFGP.